This TCR beta chain was recovered during a study of T-cell reconstitution after alpha-beta-depleted transplantation in children. Unique molecular identifiers were used in preparing the TCRbeta library. TCRdb reanalysed the PCR reads using MiXCR and keeps one entry per CDR3 protein. Among around 700,000 distinct CDR3 sequences listed, under 15% were seen once. The V gene lost 2 bases and the J gene lost 1 base, with 25 bases spanning the gap. Germline V gene data show CDR1 as SGHAT and CDR2 as FQNNGV. This CDR3 comprises 20 residues. To note about this clonotype: The antigen remains unidentified.

Study-wide points: Expanded graft clones numbering several hundred reportedly gave rise to alpha-beta T cells about two months after transplant. It was surviving recipient T cells and thymic progenitors that gave some patients high TCRbeta diversity at day 60.

The material sequenced was PBMCs, taken before TCRalphabeta/CD19-depleted stem cell transplant. The receptor comes from a girl aged 2 to 9 with congenital amegakaryocytic thrombocytopenia, due to receive a stem cell transplant. The chain couples TRBV11-2 to TRBJ2-3, with D possibly TRBD1 on 7 matching bases. CDR3 DNA sequence: TGTGCCAGCAGCTTAATGGGTATGGCTTCGGGGGACAGACGCACAGATACGCAGTATTTT. Encoded protein: CASSLMGMASGDRRTDTQYF.